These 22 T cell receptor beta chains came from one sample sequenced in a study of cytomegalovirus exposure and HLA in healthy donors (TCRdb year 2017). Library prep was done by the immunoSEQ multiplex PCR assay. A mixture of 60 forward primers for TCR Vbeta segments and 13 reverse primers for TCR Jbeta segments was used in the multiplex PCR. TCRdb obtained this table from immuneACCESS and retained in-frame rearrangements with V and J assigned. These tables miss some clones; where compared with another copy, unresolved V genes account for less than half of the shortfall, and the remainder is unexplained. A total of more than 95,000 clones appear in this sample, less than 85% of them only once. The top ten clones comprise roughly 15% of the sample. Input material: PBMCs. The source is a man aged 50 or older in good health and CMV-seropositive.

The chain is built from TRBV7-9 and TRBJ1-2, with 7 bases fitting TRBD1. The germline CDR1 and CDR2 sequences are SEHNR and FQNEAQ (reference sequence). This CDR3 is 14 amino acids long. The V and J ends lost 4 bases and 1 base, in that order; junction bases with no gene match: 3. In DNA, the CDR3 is TGTGCCAGCAGCTCCGGGACAGTTAACTATGGCTACACCTTC. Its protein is CASSSGTVNYGYTF.

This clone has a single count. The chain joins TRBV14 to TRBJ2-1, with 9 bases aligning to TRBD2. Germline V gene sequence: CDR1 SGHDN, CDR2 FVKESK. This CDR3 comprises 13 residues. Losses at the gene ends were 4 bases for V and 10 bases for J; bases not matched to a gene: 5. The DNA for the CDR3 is TGTGCCAGCAGCCCCACCGGACTAGCGGAGCAGTTCTTC. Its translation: CASSPTGLAEQFF.

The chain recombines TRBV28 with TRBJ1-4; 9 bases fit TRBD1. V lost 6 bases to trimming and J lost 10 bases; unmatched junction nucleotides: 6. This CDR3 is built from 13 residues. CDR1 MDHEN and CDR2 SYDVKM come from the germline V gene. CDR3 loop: CASSGTGRGKLFF. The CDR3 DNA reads TGTGCCAGCAGCGGGACAGGGAGAGGAAAACTGTTTTTT.

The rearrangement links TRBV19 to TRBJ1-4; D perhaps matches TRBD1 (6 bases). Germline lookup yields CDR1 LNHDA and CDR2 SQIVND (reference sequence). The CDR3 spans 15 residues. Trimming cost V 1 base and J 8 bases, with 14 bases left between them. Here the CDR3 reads CASSIVGQGNEKLFF. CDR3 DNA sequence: TGTGCCAGTAGTATAGTCGGGCAGGGGAACGAAAAACTGTTTTTT.

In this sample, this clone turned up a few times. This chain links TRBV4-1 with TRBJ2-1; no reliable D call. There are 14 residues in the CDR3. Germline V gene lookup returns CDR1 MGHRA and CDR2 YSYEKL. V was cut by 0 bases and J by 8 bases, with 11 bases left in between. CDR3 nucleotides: TGCGCCAGCAGCCAAGAAAGCCCGTTCCATGAGCAGTTCTTC. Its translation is CASSQESPFHEQFF.

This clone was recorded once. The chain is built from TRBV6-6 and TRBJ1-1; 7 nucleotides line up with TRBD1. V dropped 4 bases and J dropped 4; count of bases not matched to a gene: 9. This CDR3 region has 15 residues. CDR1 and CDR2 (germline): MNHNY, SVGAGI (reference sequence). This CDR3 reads CASSSPTTGFTEAFF. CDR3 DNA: TGTGCCAGCAGTTCCCCTACGACAGGGTTCACTGAAGCTTTCTTT.

In nucleotides, the CDR3 is TGTGCCAGTACGAGACAGGCCTACACTGAAGCTTTCTTT. Protein product: CASTRQAYTEAFF. This chain links TRBV19 with TRBJ1-1; perhaps TRBD1 as D (6 bases). The germline gives CDR1 LNHDA, CDR2 SQIVND (reference sequence). The CDR3 is made up of 13 amino acids. V lost 7 bases to trimming and J lost 3 bases, with 12 bases between them.

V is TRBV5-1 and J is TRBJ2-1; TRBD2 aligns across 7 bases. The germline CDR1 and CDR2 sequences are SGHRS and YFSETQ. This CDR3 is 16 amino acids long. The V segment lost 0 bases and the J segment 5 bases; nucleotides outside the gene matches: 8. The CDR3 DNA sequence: TGCGCCAGCAGCTTGGTTCTAGCGGAGCTAAACAATGAGCAGTTCTTC. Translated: CASSLVLAELNNEQFF.

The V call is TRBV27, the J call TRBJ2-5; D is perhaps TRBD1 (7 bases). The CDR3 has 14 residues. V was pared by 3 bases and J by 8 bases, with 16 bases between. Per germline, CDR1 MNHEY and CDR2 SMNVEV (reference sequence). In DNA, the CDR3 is TGTGCCAGCAGTTTTGGGACAGAGGGACTCACCCAGTACTTC. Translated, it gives CASSFGTEGLTQYF.

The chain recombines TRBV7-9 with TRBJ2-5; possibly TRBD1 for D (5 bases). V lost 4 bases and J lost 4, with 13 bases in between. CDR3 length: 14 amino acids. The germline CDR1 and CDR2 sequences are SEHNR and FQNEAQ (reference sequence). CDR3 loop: CASSSVGVGETQYF. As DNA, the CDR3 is TGTGCCAGCAGCTCCGTAGGGGTAGGAGAGACCCAGTACTTC. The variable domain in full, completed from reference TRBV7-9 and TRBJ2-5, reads DTGVSQNPRHKITKRGQNVTFRCDPISEHNRLYWYRQTLGQGPEFLTYFQNEAQLEKSRLLSDRFSAERPKGSFSTLEIQRTEQGDSAMYLCASSSVGVGETQYFGPGTRLLVL.

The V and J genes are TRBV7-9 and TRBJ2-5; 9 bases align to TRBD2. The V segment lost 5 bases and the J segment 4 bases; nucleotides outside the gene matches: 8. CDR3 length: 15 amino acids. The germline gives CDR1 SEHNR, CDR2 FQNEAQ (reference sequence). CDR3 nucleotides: TGTGCCAGCAGCCCGAATCTTAGCGGGGGAGAGACCCAGTACTTC. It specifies CASSPNLSGGETQYF. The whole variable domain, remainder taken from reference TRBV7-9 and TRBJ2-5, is DTGVSQNPRHKITKRGQNVTFRCDPISEHNRLYWYRQTLGQGPEFLTYFQNEAQLEKSRLLSDRFSAERPKGSFSTLEIQRTEQGDSAMYLCASSPNLSGGETQYFGPGTRLLVL.

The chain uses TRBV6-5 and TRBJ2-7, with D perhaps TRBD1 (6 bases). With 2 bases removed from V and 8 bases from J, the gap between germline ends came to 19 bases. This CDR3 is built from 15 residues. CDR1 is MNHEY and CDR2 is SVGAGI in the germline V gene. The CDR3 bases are TGTGCCAGCAGTTACACAGGGCCAATCTACGCGAAGCAGTACTTC. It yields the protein CASSYTGPIYAKQYF.

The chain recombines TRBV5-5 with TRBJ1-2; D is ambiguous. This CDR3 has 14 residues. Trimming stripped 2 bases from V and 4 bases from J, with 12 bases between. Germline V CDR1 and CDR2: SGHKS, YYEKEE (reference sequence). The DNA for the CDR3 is TGTGCCAGCAGCTTCGGAGTTACCGGCTATGGCTACACCTTC. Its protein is CASSFGVTGYGYTF.

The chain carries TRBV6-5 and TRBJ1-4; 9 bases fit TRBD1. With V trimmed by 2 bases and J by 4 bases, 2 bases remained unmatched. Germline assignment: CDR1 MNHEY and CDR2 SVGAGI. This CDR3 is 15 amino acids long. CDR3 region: CASSYGGQGNEKLFF. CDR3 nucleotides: TGTGCCAGCAGTTACGGGGGACAGGGTAATGAAAAACTGTTTTTT.

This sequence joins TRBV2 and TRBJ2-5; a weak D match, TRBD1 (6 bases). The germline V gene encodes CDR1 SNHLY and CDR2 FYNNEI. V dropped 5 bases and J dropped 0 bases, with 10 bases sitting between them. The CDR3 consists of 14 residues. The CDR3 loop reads CASSQDRNQETQYF. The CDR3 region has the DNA TGTGCCAGCAGTCAAGACAGGAACCAAGAGACCCAGTACTTC.

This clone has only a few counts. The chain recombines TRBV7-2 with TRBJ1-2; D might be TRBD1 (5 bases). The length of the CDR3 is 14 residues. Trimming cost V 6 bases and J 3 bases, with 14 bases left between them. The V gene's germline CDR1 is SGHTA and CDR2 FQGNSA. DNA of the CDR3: TGTGCCAGCAGGGGCCCGGCGGGGGACTATGGCTACACCTTC. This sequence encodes CASRGPAGDYGYTF.

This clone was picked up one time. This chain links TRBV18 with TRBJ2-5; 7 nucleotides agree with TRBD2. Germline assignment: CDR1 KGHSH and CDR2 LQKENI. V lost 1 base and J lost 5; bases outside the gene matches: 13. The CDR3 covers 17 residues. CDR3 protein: CASSPLSPDAGVETQYF. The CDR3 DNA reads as TGTGCCAGCTCACCACTTTCTCCCGACGCGGGGGTCGAGACCCAGTACTTC.

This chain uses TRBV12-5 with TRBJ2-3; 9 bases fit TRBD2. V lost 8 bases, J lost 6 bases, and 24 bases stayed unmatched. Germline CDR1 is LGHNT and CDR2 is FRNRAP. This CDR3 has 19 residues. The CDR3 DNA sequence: TGTGCTAGTTCTTATGGGGGGGCTAGCGGGGCGCTAGGGCGGGATACGCAGTATTTT. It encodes CASSYGGASGALGRDTQYF.

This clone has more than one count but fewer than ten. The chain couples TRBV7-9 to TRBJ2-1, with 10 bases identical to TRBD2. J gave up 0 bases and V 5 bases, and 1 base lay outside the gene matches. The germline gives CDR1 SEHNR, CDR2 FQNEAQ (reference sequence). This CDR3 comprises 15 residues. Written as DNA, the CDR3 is TGTGCCAGCAGCCCTAGCGGGAGCTCCTACAATGAGCAGTTCTTC. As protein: CASSPSGSSYNEQFF.

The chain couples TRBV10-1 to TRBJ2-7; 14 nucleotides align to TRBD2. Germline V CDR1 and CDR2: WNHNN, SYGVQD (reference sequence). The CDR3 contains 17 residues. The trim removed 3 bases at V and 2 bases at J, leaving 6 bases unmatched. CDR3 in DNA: TGCGCCAGCAGTGACCGGACTAGCGGGGGGCGAGCCTACGAGCAGTACTTC. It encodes CASSDRTSGGRAYEQYF.

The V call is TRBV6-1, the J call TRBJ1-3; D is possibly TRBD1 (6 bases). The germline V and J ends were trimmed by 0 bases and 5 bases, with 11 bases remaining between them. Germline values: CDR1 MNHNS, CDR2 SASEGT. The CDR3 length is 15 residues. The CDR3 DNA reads TGTGCCAGCAGTGAAGCGGCCAGGGGTAGAAACACCATATATTTT. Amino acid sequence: CASSEAARGRNTIYF.

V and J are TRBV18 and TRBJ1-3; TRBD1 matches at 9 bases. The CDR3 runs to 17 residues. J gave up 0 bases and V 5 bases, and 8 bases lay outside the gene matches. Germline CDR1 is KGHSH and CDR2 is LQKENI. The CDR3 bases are TGTGCCAGCTCATCAACAGGGGGCCCTCTCTCTGGAAACACCATATATTTT. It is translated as CASSSTGGPLSGNTIYF.